This is a list of T cell receptor beta chains from one sample in a study of blood T cell repertoires in COVID-19. Assay: immunoSEQ multiplex PCR; the TCRdb copy retains only in-frame clones and omits some. Among approximately 230,000 clones listed, 80% to 90% were seen once. Sequencing input: PBMCs or T cells enriched from blood (not recorded which). The source is a man aged 35 to 55 who had recovered from COVID-19. CDR3s include the opening cysteine and the closing phenylalanine or tryptophan. D genes are given only for firm matches. Some rows mark clone size as missing; the rest say once, few, many or name a class of expanded clone.

abundance	v_gene	j_gene	d_gene	CDR3aa	CDR3nt
few	TRBV7-8	TRBJ1-2	NA	CASSPLAGYYTF	TGTGCCAGCAGCCCCTTAGCGGGGTACTACACCTTC
once	TRBV7-2	TRBJ1-1	TRBD1	CASSVRQGSTEAFF	TGTGCCAGCAGCGTACGACAGGGGAGCACTGAAGCTTTCTTT
NA	TRBV7-3	TRBJ2-3	TRBD2	CASSPSGGGNTQYF	TGTGCCAGCAGCCCGAGCGGGGGAGGAAATACGCAGTATTTT
once	TRBV28	TRBJ1-5	NA	CASSPQGFNQPQHF	TGTGCCAGCAGCCCACAGGGATTTAATCAGCCCCAGCATTTT
NA	TRBV20-1	TRBJ2-2	NA	CSASRRQVNTGELFF	TGCAGTGCTAGTCGTAGACAGGTGAACACCGGGGAGCTGTTTTTT
NA	TRBV20-1	TRBJ1-5	NA	CSARDRPQHF	TGCAGTGCTAGAGATAGGCCCCAGCATTTT
NA	TRBV18	TRBJ1-2	NA	CASSPPGQTSYGYTF	TGTGCCAGCTCACCACCGGGCCAGACTAGCTATGGCTACACCTTC
NA	TRBV7-9	TRBJ2-5	NA	CASERVVRLQETQYF	TGTGCCAGCGAACGGGTTGTGAGGCTCCAAGAGACCCAGTACTTC
NA	TRBV7-2	TRBJ2-3	NA	CASSFADTQYF	TGTGCCAGCAGCTTCGCAGATACGCAGTATTTT
NA	TRBV6-2/TRBV6-3	TRBJ1-5	NA	CASSYSRGRGNQPQHF	TGTGCCAGCAGTTACTCGAGAGGGAGGGGCAATCAGCCCCAGCATTTT
NA	TRBV18	TRBJ2-7	NA	CASSPPSASNEQYF	TGTGCCAGCTCACCGCCCTCGGCTAGCAACGAGCAGTACTTC
NA	TRBV5-6	TRBJ1-1	NA	CASSRNRGGTEAFF	TGTGCCAGCAGTCGAAATAGGGGTGGCACTGAAGCTTTCTTT
NA	TRBV4-1	TRBJ2-7	TRBD2	CASSQRLAGAYEQYF	TGCGCCAGCAGCCAGAGACTAGCGGGTGCCTACGAGCAGTACTTC
NA	TRBV27	TRBJ1-6	NA	CASSSAGLRSPLHF	TGTGCCAGCAGTTCCGCGGGCCTCCGATCACCCCTCCACTTT
NA	TRBV7-7	TRBJ2-5	NA	CASSWDGGETQYF	TGTGCCAGCAGCTGGGACGGGGGAGAGACCCAGTACTTC
NA	TRBV30	TRBJ2-1	TRBD2	CAWGGSSGGAYNEQFF	TGTGCCTGGGGGGGGAGCTCCGGGGGGGCCTACAATGAGCAGTTCTTC
NA	TRBV18	TRBJ1-6	NA	CASSPEGSSLHF	TGTGCCAGCTCACCGGAGGGGAGCTCCCTCCACTTT
NA	TRBV30	TRBJ1-3	NA	CAWSSSGNTIYF	TGTGCCTGGTCTAGCTCTGGAAACACCATATATTTT
NA	TRBV7-9	TRBJ2-5	TRBD1	CASSLQGAPLKETQYF	TGTGCCAGCAGCTTACAGGGGGCTCCATTAAAAGAGACCCAGTACTTC
NA	TRBV21-1	TRBJ2-1	NA	CASSEGRLAGTPNEQFF	TGTGCCAGCAGCGAGGGGCGACTAGCGGGTACTCCCAATGAGCAGTTCTTC
NA	TRBV18	TRBJ2-6	TRBD1	CASSMLSTGDAGANVLTF	TGTGCCAGCTCAATGCTATCGACAGGGGACGCTGGGGCCAACGTCCTGACTTTC
NA	TRBV27	TRBJ1-1	NA	CAIRGGNTEAFF	TGTGCCATCCGGGGGGGAAACACTGAAGCTTTCTTT
once	TRBV6-5	TRBJ1-6	TRBD1	CASSYSTGLHSPLHF	TGTGCCAGCAGTTACTCGACAGGGTTGCATTCACCCCTCCACTTT
once	TRBV10-2	TRBJ2-7	TRBD1	CASTGTDSYEQYF	TGCGCCAGCACAGGGACAGACTCCTACGAGCAGTACTTC
NA	TRBV6-4	TRBJ2-2	NA	CASSDSGRPGHTGELFF	TGTGCCAGCAGTGACTCGGGCAGGCCTGGGCACACCGGGGAGCTGTTTTTT
NA	TRBV12-3/TRBV12-4	TRBJ1-1	NA	CASSLGEGTEAFF	TGTGCCAGCAGTTTGGGGGAGGGCACTGAAGCTTTCTTT
few	TRBV27	TRBJ1-5	NA	CASSFQGLGNQPQHF	TGTGCCAGCAGTTTTCAGGGGCTTGGCAATCAGCCCCAGCATTTT
NA	TRBV6-1	TRBJ1-5	TRBD1	CASSEWDRPNQPQHF	TGTGCCAGCAGTGAATGGGACAGGCCCAATCAGCCCCAGCATTTT
NA	TRBV27	TRBJ2-1	TRBD2	CASSPGLAGANEQFF	TGTGCCAGCAGTCCGGGACTAGCGGGAGCCAATGAGCAGTTCTTC
NA	TRBV2	TRBJ1-5	NA	CASRVERNQPQHF	TGTGCCAGCAGGGTGGAGCGCAATCAGCCCCAGCATTTT
NA	TRBV5-6	TRBJ1-5	NA	CASSLRGAEQPQHF	TGTGCCAGCAGCTTACGGGGGGCTGAGCAGCCCCAGCATTTT
NA	TRBV18	TRBJ1-1	TRBD1	CASSPQGADTEAFF	TGTGCCAGCTCACCACAGGGGGCTGACACTGAAGCTTTCTTT
once	TRBV2	TRBJ1-6	NA	CASSEQSPLHF	TGTGCCAGCAGTGAACAGTCACCCCTCCACTTT
NA	TRBV18	TRBJ1-1	TRBD1	CASSTGGNTEAFF	TGTGCCAGCTCGACAGGGGGAAACACTGAAGCTTTCTTT
NA	TRBV7-9	TRBJ2-1	NA	CASSLSSYEQFF	TGTGCCAGCAGCTTAAGCTCGTATGAGCAGTTCTTC
NA	TRBV4-1	TRBJ2-5	TRBD1	CASSQEETGETQYF	TGCGCCAGCAGCCAAGAAGAGACAGGGGAGACCCAGTACTTC
NA	TRBV15	TRBJ2-3	TRBD1	CATSRGQGITDTQYF	TGTGCCACCAGCAGAGGACAGGGAATCACAGATACGCAGTATTTT
NA	TRBV19	TRBJ1-4	TRBD1	CASSRTGFTEKLFF	TGTGCCAGTAGCAGGACAGGGTTTACGGAAAAACTGTTTTTT
NA	TRBV6-5	TRBJ2-1	TRBD1	CASRGTGGSYNEQFF	TGTGCCAGCAGAGGGACAGGGGGCTCCTACAATGAGCAGTTCTTC
NA	TRBV6-2/TRBV6-3	TRBJ1-1	NA	CASSYSPGQVNTEAFF	TGTGCCAGCAGTTACTCGCCGGGACAAGTGAACACTGAAGCTTTCTTT
NA	TRBV7-2	TRBJ2-7	TRBD1	CASSSDPPQPGGKYEQYF	TGTGCCAGCAGCTCCGACCCTCCGCAACCAGGGGGCAAGTACGAGCAGTACTTC
once	TRBV6-5	TRBJ2-5	TRBD1	CASSRGRWETQYF	TGTGCCAGCAGTAGGGGGCGGTGGGAGACCCAGTACTTC